The sequence of this T cell receptor beta chain was determined in a study of blood T cell repertoires in COVID-19. Study members were between roughly 18 and 89 years old and lived in 24 US regions. Profiled with immunoSEQ multiplex PCR; TCRdb holds only in-frame clones, not every one. The table lists some 460,000 clones, 70% to 90% of them singletons. Germline values: CDR1 MGHDK, CDR2 SYGVNS. The trim removed 3 bases at V and 6 bases at J, leaving 3 bases unmatched. This CDR3 comprises 13 residues. The sample consisted of PBMCs or T cells enriched from blood (not recorded which). This sequence was found in a woman in her late teens or twenties with acute COVID-19. The chain has TRBV25-1 and TRBJ2-7, with 9 bases that match TRBD2. The CDR3 DNA reads TGTGCCAGCAGTGAGCGGGAGGGGCTCGAGCAGTACTTC. Residues: CASSEREGLEQYF.